The 9 T cell receptor beta chains reported below all come from one sample, sequenced in a study of T cell responses to AZD1222 COVID-19 vaccine. Method: immunoSEQ multiplex PCR; TCRdb's copy keeps in-frame clones and lacks some. The table includes about 160,000 clones, roughly nine tenths detected once. This specimen was peripheral blood, taken 28 days after the second AZD1222 dose. The origin of the receptors is an adult who received the AZD1222 COVID-19 vaccine.

The chain employs TRBV6-5 and TRBJ2-7, with D perhaps matching TRBD1 (6 bases). This CDR3 has 13 amino acids. Germline V gives CDR1 MNHEY, CDR2 SVGAGI. Trimming cost V 2 bases and J 4 bases, with 9 bases left between them. The CDR3 nucleotides read TGTGCCAGCAGTTACGGGACACTTTACGAGCAGTACTTC. Its protein product is CASSYGTLYEQYF.

CDR3 residues: CASSLRSGRGLAGGKNEQFF. In nucleotides, the CDR3 is TGTGCCAGCAGTTTAAGGTCAGGAAGGGGACTAGCGGGAGGTAAAAATGAGCAGTTCTTC. This rearrangement joins TRBV27 to TRBJ2-1; 15 bases match TRBD2. CDR3 length: 20 residues. Germline-derived CDR1 and CDR2 are MNHEY and SMNVEV (reference sequence). V shed 2 bases and J 7 bases; nucleotides not matched to a gene: 15.

The chain has TRBV2 and TRBJ2-1; TRBD1 might be the D (6 bases). The germline V gene encodes CDR1 SNHLY and CDR2 FYNNEI. The CDR3 runs 18 residues. V gave up 2 bases and J gave up 6 bases, with 23 bases separating them. The CDR3 nucleotides read TGTGCCAGCAGTGAACCCCTTAGGACAGTGGGAACTGGCAATGAGCAGTTCTTC. This sequence encodes CASSEPLRTVGTGNEQFF.

This chain uses TRBV19 with TRBJ2-1; 10 nucleotides agree with TRBD1. CDR1 LNHDA and CDR2 SQIVND come from the germline V gene (reference sequence). V lost 0 bases to trimming and J lost 2 bases; unmatched junction nucleotides: 1. This CDR3 region has 16 residues. CDR3 loop: CASSIEGQGAYNEQFF. Here the CDR3 DNA reads TGTGCCAGTAGTATAGAAGGACAGGGGGCCTACAATGAGCAGTTCTTC.

This CDR3 is CASSLGLAGGSTDTQYF. CDR3 nucleotide sequence: TGTGCCAGCAGCTTGGGACTAGCGGGAGGGAGCACAGATACGCAGTATTTT. The rearrangement uses TRBV5-4 and TRBJ2-3, with 14 bases that match TRBD2. J was trimmed by 0 bases and V by 0 bases; bases with no gene match: 0. Germline-derived CDR1 and CDR2 are SGHNT and YYREEE (reference sequence). The CDR3 has 17 amino acids.

V is TRBV6-5 and J is TRBJ1-6; 7 bases map to TRBD1. V was pared by 6 bases and J by 3 bases, with 5 bases of the junction left unmatched. This CDR3 contains 15 residues. CDR1 MNHEY and CDR2 SVGAGI come from the germline V gene. The chain's CDR3 is CASRGRDSYNSPLHF. DNA for the CDR3: TGTGCCAGCAGGGGCCGGGACAGCTATAATTCACCCCTCCACTTT.

V gene TRBV5-6 combines with J gene TRBJ2-7; D unclear. The V end was cut by 0 bases, the J end by 3 bases, with 7 bases between. Germline CDR1 SGHDT, CDR2 YYEEEE. The CDR3 totals 13 residues. CDR3 nucleotides: TGTGCCAGCAGCTTGGGGCGGTTCTACGAGCAGTACTTC. Encoded protein: CASSLGRFYEQYF.

This chain uses TRBV6-2 or TRBV6-3 with TRBJ1-5; no clear D. Germline V gene lookup returns CDR1 MNHEY and CDR2 SVGEGT. V was clipped by 5 bases and J by 0 bases, with 20 bases between them. This CDR3 has 18 amino acids. This CDR3 is CASSGYSERTHSNQPQHF. Written as DNA, the CDR3 is TGTGCCAGCAGTGGATACTCCGAGAGGACCCATAGCAATCAGCCCCAGCATTTT.

A note on this clone: Germline is not matched at one junction end, which may reflect a read error. The chain combines TRBV7-7 with TRBJ1-5; possible D gene TRBD1, 5 bases. Germline CDR1 reads SSHAT; CDR2 reads FNYEAQ (reference sequence). The CDR3 is made up of 13 amino acids. The CDR3 region has the DNA TGTGCTAGCAGCCCGGGACTTAGGCAGCCCCAGCATTTT. This translates into CASSPGLRQPQHF.